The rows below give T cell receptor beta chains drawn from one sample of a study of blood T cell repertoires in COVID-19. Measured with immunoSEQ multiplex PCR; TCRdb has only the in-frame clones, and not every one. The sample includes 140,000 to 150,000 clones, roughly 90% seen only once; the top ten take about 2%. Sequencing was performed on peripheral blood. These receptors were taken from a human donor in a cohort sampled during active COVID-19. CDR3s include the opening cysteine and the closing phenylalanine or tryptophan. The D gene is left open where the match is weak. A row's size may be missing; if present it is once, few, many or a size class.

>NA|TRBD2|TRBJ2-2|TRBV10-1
CASRGLAGRQFHTANTGELFF
TGCGCCAGCAGGGGACTAGCGGGGCGTCAGTTTCATACCGCGAACACCGGGGAGCTGTTTTTT
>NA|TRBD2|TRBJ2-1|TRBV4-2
CASSQGSSAGASEQFF
TGTGCCAGCAGCCAAGGTTCGTCAGCGGGAGCTAGTGAGCAGTTCTTC
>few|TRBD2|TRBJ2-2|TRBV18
CASSQLAGELFF
TGTGCCAGCTCCCAACTAGCGGGGGAGCTGTTTTTT
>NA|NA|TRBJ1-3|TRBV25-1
CASSAGSGGNTIYF
TGTGCCAGCAGTGCAGGGTCCGGTGGAAACACCATATATTTT
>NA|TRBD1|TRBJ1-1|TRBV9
CASSFTGTANTEAFF
TGTGCCAGCAGCTTTACCGGGACAGCGAACACTGAAGCTTTCTTT
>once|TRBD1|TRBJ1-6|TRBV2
CASSETGNDSPLHF
TGTGCCAGCAGTGAGACAGGGAATGATTCACCCCTCCACTTT
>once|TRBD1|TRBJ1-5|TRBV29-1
CSVAGTGFQPQHF
TGCAGCGTTGCCGGGACAGGGTTTCAGCCCCAGCATTTT
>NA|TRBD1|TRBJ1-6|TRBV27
CASRITGQGAFSPLHF
TGTGCCAGCAGAATAACAGGACAGGGTGCCTTTTCACCCCTCCACTTT
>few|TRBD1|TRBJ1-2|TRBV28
CASSLTARGYGYTF
TGTGCCAGCAGTTTAACGGCCAGGGGGTATGGCTACACCTTC
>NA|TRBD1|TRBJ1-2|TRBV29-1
CSTTRTGGLAGYTF
TGCAGCACAACCCGGACAGGGGGCCTTGCTGGCTACACCTTC
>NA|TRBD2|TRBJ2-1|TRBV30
CAWSTGLGAVNEQFF
TGTGCCTGGAGTACTGGACTAGGGGCTGTCAATGAGCAGTTCTTC
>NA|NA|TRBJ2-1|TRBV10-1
CASSLGLHLYNEQFF
TGCGCCAGCAGTCTGGGCCTACACCTATACAATGAGCAGTTCTTC
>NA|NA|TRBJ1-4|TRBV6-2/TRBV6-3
CASSYVGTLQLFF
TGTGCCAGCAGTTACGTCGGGACATTACAACTGTTTTTT
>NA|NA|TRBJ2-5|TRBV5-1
CASSPDSGETQYF
TGCGCCAGCAGCCCGGACAGTGGAGAGACCCAGTACTTC
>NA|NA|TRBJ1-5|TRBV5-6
CASSSTGPDQPQHF
TGTGCCAGCAGCTCTACAGGGCCCGATCAGCCCCAGCATTTT
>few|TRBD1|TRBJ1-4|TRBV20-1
CSASARTGKEKLFF
TGCAGTGCTAGTGCTCGGACAGGGAAGGAAAAACTGTTTTTT
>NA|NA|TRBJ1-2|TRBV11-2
CASSRGQSYGYTF
TGTGCCAGCAGCCGCGGACAGTCCTATGGCTACACCTTC
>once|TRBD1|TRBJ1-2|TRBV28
CASSQQGALFYGYTF
TGTGCCAGCAGCCAACAGGGGGCCTTATTCTATGGCTACACCTTC
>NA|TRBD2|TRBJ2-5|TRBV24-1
CATSGGLAGETQYF
TGTGCCACCAGTGGTGGACTAGCGGGGGAGACCCAGTACTTC
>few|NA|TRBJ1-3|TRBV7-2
CASSLVPGTSGNTIYF
TGTGCCAGCAGCTTAGTTCCAGGAACATCTGGAAACACCATATATTTT
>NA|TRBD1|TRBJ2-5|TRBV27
CASSPRTGETQYF
TGTGCCAGCAGTCCCCGGACAGGGGAGACCCAGTACTTC
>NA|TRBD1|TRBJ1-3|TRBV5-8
CASSLNRGQASGNTIYF
TGTGCCAGCAGCTTGAATAGGGGACAGGCCTCTGGAAACACCATATATTTT
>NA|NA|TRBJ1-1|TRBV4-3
CASSQDPGDTEAFF
TGCGCCAGCAGCCAAGATCCGGGGGACACTGAAGCTTTCTTT
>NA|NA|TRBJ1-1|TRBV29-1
CSVEGTIMNTEAFF
TGCAGCGTTGAGGGGACAATCATGAACACTGAAGCTTTCTTT
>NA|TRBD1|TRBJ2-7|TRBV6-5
CASSSRDRGREQYF
TGTGCCAGCAGCTCCCGGGACAGGGGGCGGGAGCAGTACTTC
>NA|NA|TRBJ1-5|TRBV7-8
CASSFSSGSQPQHF
TGTGCCAGCAGCTTCAGCTCGGGGAGTCAGCCCCAGCATTTT
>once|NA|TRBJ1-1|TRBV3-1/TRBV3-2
CASRGGTEAFF
TGTGCCAGCAGGGGGGGTACTGAAGCTTTCTTT
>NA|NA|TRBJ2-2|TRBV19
CASSRRGAGELFF
TGTGCCAGTAGTCGCAGGGGCGCCGGGGAGCTGTTTTTT
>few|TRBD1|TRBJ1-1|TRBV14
CASSPLQGSGMNTEAFF
TGTGCCAGCAGCCCGTTACAGGGGTCCGGGATGAACACTGAAGCTTTCTTT
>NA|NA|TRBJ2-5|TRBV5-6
CASSLGAFQETQYF
TGTGCCAGCAGCTTGGGGGCATTCCAAGAGACCCAGTACTTC
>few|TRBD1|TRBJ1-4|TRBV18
CASSATGDTNEKLFF
TGTGCCAGCTCAGCTACAGGGGACACTAATGAAAAACTGTTTTTT
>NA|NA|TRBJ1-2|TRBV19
CASIEDSGYTF
TGTGCCAGTATAGAGGATTCGGGCTACACCTTC
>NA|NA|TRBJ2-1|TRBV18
CASSPGRGSSYNEQFF
TGTGCCAGCTCACCGGGCAGGGGATCCTCCTACAATGAGCAGTTCTTC
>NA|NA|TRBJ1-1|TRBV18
CASSPLPSGNTEAFF
TGTGCCAGCTCACCACTTCCGTCGGGGAACACTGAAGCTTTCTTT
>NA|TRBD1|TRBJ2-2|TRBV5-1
CASSPTGGAILGELFF
TGCGCCAGCAGCCCGACAGGGGGCGCCATCCTCGGGGAGCTGTTTTTT
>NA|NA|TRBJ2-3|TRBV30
CAWTPGISTDTQYF
TGTGCCTGGACCCCAGGAATTAGCACAGATACGCAGTATTTT
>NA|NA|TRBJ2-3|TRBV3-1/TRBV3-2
CASSQGRGSDTQYF
TGTGCCAGCAGCCAGGGGAGGGGGTCAGATACGCAGTATTTT
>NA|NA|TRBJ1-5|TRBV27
CASSPSPLGAQPQHF
TGTGCCAGCAGTCCATCCCCTCTTGGGGCTCAGCCCCAGCATTTT
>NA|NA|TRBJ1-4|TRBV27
CASSFGQYNEKLFF
TGTGCCAGCAGTTTTGGACAGTATAATGAAAAACTGTTTTTT
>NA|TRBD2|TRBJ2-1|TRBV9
CASSVGGASGWLFEQFF
TGTGCCAGCAGCGTAGGTGGGGCTAGCGGCTGGTTGTTTGAGCAGTTCTTC
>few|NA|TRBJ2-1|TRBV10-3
CAISESMGAGEYNEQFF
TGTGCCATCAGTGAGTCGATGGGGGCCGGAGAATACAATGAGCAGTTCTTC
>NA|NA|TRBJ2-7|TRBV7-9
CASSLATYEQYF
TGTGCCAGCAGCTTAGCTACCTACGAGCAGTACTTC
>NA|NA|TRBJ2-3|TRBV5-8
CASSLFGPGGAQYF
TGTGCCAGCAGCTTGTTCGGACCCGGGGGTGCGCAGTATTTT
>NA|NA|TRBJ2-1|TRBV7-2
CASTPPRNEQFF
TGTGCCAGCACCCCGCCGAGAAATGAGCAGTTCTTC